The 8 T cell receptor beta chains in this list originate from one sample, sequenced in a study of T cell responses to AZD1222 COVID-19 vaccine. The data were produced by immunoSEQ multiplex PCR, yet TCRdb's version contains in-frame clones alone and is incomplete. Counted here are approximately 99,000 clones, roughly 90% occurring once; the ten biggest clones make up roughly 3%. Sequencing was performed on peripheral blood, taken on day 0 of MenACWY control vaccination. These receptor sequences come from an adult in good health.

This clone came up once. The chain is built from TRBV5-1 and TRBJ2-5; D gene ambiguous. Germline CDR1 and CDR2: SGHRS and YFSETQ. Trimming cost V 4 bases and J 5 bases, with 18 bases left between them. The CDR3 contains 15 residues. In DNA form, the CDR3 reads TGCGCCAGCAGCCCCCAATGGGGAAGCGTTGAGACCCAGTACTTC. This translates into CASSPQWGSVETQYF. The entire variable domain, with the rest obtained from reference TRBV5-1 and TRBJ2-5, is as follows: KAGVTQTPRYLIKTRGQQVTLSCSPISGHRSVSWYQQTPGQGLQFLFEYFSETQRNKGNFPGRFSGRQFSNSRSEMNVSTLELGDSALYLCASSPQWGSVETQYFGPGTRLLVL.

The V gene is TRBV11-2, the J gene TRBJ1-4; D is undetermined. The CDR3 loop spans 13 amino acids. CDR1 and CDR2 from the germline V gene are SGHAT and FQNNGV. With 0 bases removed from V and 10 bases from J, the gap between germline ends came to 9 bases. The CDR3, as DNA: TGTGCCAGCAGCTTAGATCTCAAGACAAAACTGTTTTTT. Protein: CASSLDLKTKLFF. Together with reference TRBV11-2 and TRBJ1-4, the CDR3 gives the full variable domain: EAGVAQSPRYKIIEKRQSVAFWCNPISGHATLYWYQQILGQGPKLLIQFQNNGVVDDSQLPKDRFSAERLKGVDSTLKIQPAKLEDSAVYLCASSLDLKTKLFFGSGTQLSVL.

The chain recombines TRBV13 with TRBJ2-1; a possible D gene is TRBD2 (6 bases). Trimming left V 5 bases short and J 5 bases short, with 16 bases between. Germline V CDR1 and CDR2: PRHDT, FYEKMQ (reference sequence). CDR3 size: 15 residues. The CDR3 loop is CASSTYVAVNNEQFF. The CDR3 bases are TGTGCCAGCAGCACCTACGTAGCGGTCAACAATGAGCAGTTCTTC.

The CDR3 is CASSPTRDFGRFSTDTQYF. The CDR3 DNA sequence: TGCGCCAGCAGCCCGACCCGGGACTTTGGGCGGTTTAGCACAGATACGCAGTATTTT. The gene calls are TRBV4-1 and TRBJ2-3; tentatively, D is TRBD2 (6 bases). This CDR3 has 19 amino acids. Trimming took 4 bases from V and 0 from J, leaving 23 bases between them. The germline gives CDR1 MGHRA, CDR2 YSYEKL.

This clone showed up just once. The rearrangement joins TRBV12-5 to TRBJ2-2; D might be TRBD2 (6 bases). The CDR3 extends over 16 amino acids. V was clipped by 0 bases and J by 4 bases, with 12 bases between them. In germline, CDR1 is LGHNT, CDR2 FRNRAP. CDR3 in DNA: TGTGCTAGTGGTTTGGTACTTGGAGGGATCACCGGGGAGCTGTTTTTT. This translates into CASGLVLGGITGELFF.

The CDR3 here is CASSFSGGGTYEQYF. CDR3 in DNA: TGTGCCAGCAGTTTTAGCGGGGGAGGAACCTACGAGCAGTACTTC. The chain carries TRBV27 and TRBJ2-7, with 9 positions matching TRBD2. The length of the CDR3 is 15 residues. The germline CDR1 and CDR2 sequences are MNHEY and SMNVEV (reference sequence). V lost 3 bases, J lost 2 bases, and 5 bases stayed unmatched.

The chain joins TRBV7-2 to TRBJ2-7, with 7 bases identical to TRBD1. The germline gives CDR1 SGHTA, CDR2 FQGNSA. With V trimmed by 5 bases and J by 0 bases, 13 bases remained unmatched. The CDR3 consists of 17 residues. Written as DNA, the CDR3 is TGTGCCAGCAGCCCCCCGTACGGACAGGAACACTCCTACGAGCAGTACTTC. It specifies CASSPPYGQEHSYEQYF.

The chain links TRBV7-9 to TRBJ2-5, with 10 bases that match TRBD2. The V segment lost 7 bases and the J segment 4 bases; nucleotides outside the gene matches: 6. CDR1 SEHNR and CDR2 FQNEAQ come from the germline V gene (reference sequence). The CDR3 totals 14 residues. The CDR3 bases are TGTGCCAGCACCGCAGCGGGGGGGCGAGAGACCCAGTACTTC. The encoded protein is CASTAAGGRETQYF.